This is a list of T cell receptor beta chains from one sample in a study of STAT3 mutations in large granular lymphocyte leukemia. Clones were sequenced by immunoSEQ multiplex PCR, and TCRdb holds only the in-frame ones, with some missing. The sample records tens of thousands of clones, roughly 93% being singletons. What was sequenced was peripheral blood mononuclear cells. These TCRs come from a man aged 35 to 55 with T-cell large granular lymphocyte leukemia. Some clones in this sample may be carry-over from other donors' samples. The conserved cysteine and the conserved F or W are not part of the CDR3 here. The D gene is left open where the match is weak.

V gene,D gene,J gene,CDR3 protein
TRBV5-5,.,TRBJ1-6,ASSPDQVSSHNNSPLH
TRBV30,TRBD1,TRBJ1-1,AWSSRTGGNTEAF
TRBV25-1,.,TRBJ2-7,ASRRGGAAYEQY
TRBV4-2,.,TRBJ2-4,ASSQAGTAKNIQY
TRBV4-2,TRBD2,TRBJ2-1,ASSQERGTSGAYNEQF
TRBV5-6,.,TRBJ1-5,ASSWGAGGNQPQH
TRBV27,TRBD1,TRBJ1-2,ASSLRVDRGRNGYT
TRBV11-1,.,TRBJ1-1,ASSLARVMNTEAF
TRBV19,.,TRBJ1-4,ASSPPEKKLF
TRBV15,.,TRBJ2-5,ATSRDRGSQETQY
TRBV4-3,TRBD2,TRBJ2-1,ASSQEERGTDNEQF
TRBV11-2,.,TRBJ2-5,ASSSRLLGETQY
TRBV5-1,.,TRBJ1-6,ASSLISGSPLH
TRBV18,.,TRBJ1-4,ASSPTGLLNEKLF
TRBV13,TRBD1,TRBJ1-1,ASSQRQGARVNTEAF
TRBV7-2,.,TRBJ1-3,ASSPDVIPISGNTIY